This passage covers 28 T cell receptor beta chains from one sample sequenced in a study of T-cell reconstitution after alpha-beta-depleted transplantation in children. Preparing the TCRbeta library involved the use of unique molecular identifiers. TCRdb analysed the PCR reads with MiXCR anew, one entry per CDR3 protein. Among around 420,000 distinct CDR3 sequences listed, about a sixth were seen once. This material consisted of PBMCs, mostly from graft donor cells, taken 360 days after TCRalphabeta/CD19-depleted stem cell transplant. The receptors come from a boy younger than two who had a stem cell transplant for Wiskott-Aldrich syndrome, so the T cells may come from the graft donor.

The chain links TRBV19 to TRBJ2-4, with 8 positions matching TRBD1. Looked up from germline, CDR1 is LNHDA and CDR2 is SQIVND (reference sequence). This CDR3 comprises 17 residues. The junction had 9 bases not matched to a gene; V was cut back by 5 bases and J by 0 bases. The CDR3 region has the DNA TGTGCCAGTAGTCCCGACAGGGGAAAAGTAGCCAAAAACATTCAGTACTTC. This gives the protein CASSPDRGKVAKNIQYF.

This chain links TRBV28 with TRBJ2-1; maybe TRBD1 (6 bases). This CDR3 has 15 amino acids. V lost 2 bases and J 8 bases, leaving 16 bases between the germline ends. Germline values: CDR1 MDHEN, CDR2 SYDVKM. The CDR3 DNA sequence: TGTGCCAGCAGTTTAAGAGGTGGGGGCACGGATGAGCAGTTCTTC. It is translated as CASSLRGGGTDEQFF.

This clonotype was seen just once. The chain has TRBV11-2 and TRBJ2-7; D gene uncertain. CDR1 and CDR2 from the germline V gene are SGHAT and FQNNGV. V dropped 4 bases and J dropped 2 bases, with 9 bases sitting between them. The CDR3 sequence is 13 residues long. The CDR3 bases are TGTGCCAGCAGCTCTACTCTTGCCTACGAGCAGTACTTC. Protein: CASSSTLAYEQYF.

The rearrangement uses TRBV7-8 and TRBJ2-1; the D is unclear. The germline V and J ends were trimmed by 3 bases and 2 bases, with 14 bases remaining between them. The CDR3 has 16 residues. Germline V gene sequence: CDR1 SGHVS, CDR2 FQNEAQ. The CDR3 protein is CASSFSAPAPYNEQFF. CDR3 sequence (DNA): TGTGCCAGCAGCTTCTCGGCCCCTGCCCCCTACAATGAGCAGTTCTTC.

The chain recombines TRBV12-3 or TRBV12-4 with TRBJ2-5; 7 nucleotides align to TRBD1. The CDR3 has 15 residues. J lost 2 bases, V lost 6 bases, and 9 bases had no gene match. CDR3 coding DNA: TGTGCCAGCAGCCTGACGAGACAGGGTCAAGAGACCCAGTACTTC. Protein sequence: CASSLTRQGQETQYF.

This clonotype was seen only a few times. The CDR3 DNA reads as TGCAGCGTCTACACTAGCGGGGGGCCCGTAACCGGGGAGCTGTTTTTT. This codes for CSVYTSGGPVTGELFF. The chain joins TRBV29-1 to TRBJ2-2; 12 bases match TRBD2. Per the germline V gene, CDR1 is SQVTM and CDR2 is ANQGSEA. Trimming took 6 bases from V and 5 from J; bases not matched to a gene: 10. The CDR3 has 16 residues.

The chain recombines TRBV4-3 with TRBJ2-4; D may match TRBD1 or TRBD2 (5 bases each). Trimming pared 3 bases from V and 7 bases from J, leaving 19 bases between. Germline assignment: CDR1 LGHNA and CDR2 YSLEER. The CDR3 consists of 16 residues. This CDR3 is CASSQRLRTWGNIQYF. The CDR3 DNA follows: TGCGCCAGCAGCCAGAGACTAAGGACCTGGGGGAACATTCAGTACTTC.

This clonotype has only a few counts. This chain links TRBV7-8 with TRBJ2-3; 8 bases fit TRBD2. With V trimmed by 3 bases and J by 4 bases, 6 bases remained unmatched. CDR1 and CDR2 (germline): SGHVS, FQNEAQ. The CDR3 runs to 15 residues. This chain's CDR3 is CASSFRGLGADTQYF. CDR3 nucleotides: TGTGCCAGCAGCTTTAGGGGACTAGGGGCAGATACGCAGTATTTT. Looking up the rest from reference TRBV7-8 and TRBJ2-3 gives the full variable domain: GAGVSQSPRYKVAKRGQDVALRCDPISGHVSLFWYQQALGQGPEFLTYFQNEAQLDKSGLPSDRFFAERPEGSVSTLKIQRTQQEDSAVYLCASSFRGLGADTQYFGPGTRLTVL.

This rearrangement joins TRBV20-1 to TRBJ2-1; TRBD2 matches at 11 bases. The length of the CDR3 is 13 residues. Germline V lookup: CDR1 DFQATT, CDR2 SNEGSKA (reference sequence). Trimming removed 5 bases from V and 10 bases from J; junction bases left unmatched: 7. CDR3 sequence: CSALRLAGREQFF. For the CDR3, the DNA is TGCAGTGCTTTAAGACTAGCGGGGAGAGAGCAGTTCTTC.

Notes on this clonotype: This likely comes from a read error, as the CDR3 has no conserved phenylalanine or tryptophan at its end. V and J are TRBV11-2 and TRBJ2-7, with D unclear. The germline V and J ends were trimmed by 1 base and 2 bases, with 6 bases remaining between them. The CDR3 spans 13 residues. The germline gives CDR1 SGHAT, CDR2 FQNNGV. The CDR3 DNA reads TGTGCCAGCAGCTTAGCCATCACCTACGAGCAGTACTAC. This encodes CASSLAITYEQYY.

This clonotype was detected only a few times. The chain uses TRBV6-2 or TRBV6-3 and TRBJ2-7; the D gene could be TRBD1 or TRBD2 (5 bases each). The ends were cut back, 4 bases at V and 5 bases at J, with 9 bases in the middle. The CDR3 is made up of 12 amino acids. CDR1 is MNHEY, CDR2 SVGEGT, per germline. CDR3 protein: CASSFRDDEQYF. CDR3 bases: TGTGCCAGCAGTTTCCGGGACGACGAGCAGTACTTC.

The chain has TRBV7-9 and TRBJ2-2; 9 positions match TRBD1. V lost 5 bases and J lost 3; bases outside the gene matches: 7. CDR3 size: 16 residues. CDR1 SEHNR and CDR2 FQNEAQ come from the germline V gene (reference sequence). CDR3 amino acids: CASSVTGGVYTGELFF. The CDR3 DNA is TGTGCCAGCAGCGTTACAGGGGGCGTTTACACCGGGGAGCTGTTTTTT.

The chain couples TRBV28 to TRBJ2-1; TRBD2 matches at 10 bases. Germline V gene sequence: CDR1 MDHEN, CDR2 SYDVKM. With 3 bases clipped from V and 7 bases from J, the junction kept 6 bases outside the gene matches. The CDR3 is 15 amino acids. The CDR3, as DNA: TGTGCCAGCAGTTTGGAGGTAGCGGGAGGAAATGAGCAGTTCTTC. This translates into CASSLEVAGGNEQFF.

This clonotype has only a few counts. The V call is TRBV12-3 or TRBV12-4, the J call TRBJ2-7; TRBD2 aligns across 11 bases. The trim removed 5 bases at V and 5 bases at J, leaving 5 bases unmatched. CDR3 length: 14 residues. Here the CDR3 DNA reads TGTGCCAGCAGTCTTAGCGGGAGGGCCCACGAGCAGTACTTC. Its protein is CASSLSGRAHEQYF.

The rearrangement links TRBV28 to TRBJ1-6; 9 positions agree with TRBD1. This CDR3 is 15 amino acids long. Trimming at V came to 7 bases and at J to 6 bases, leaving 7 bases not matched to a gene. Germline V gene lookup returns CDR1 MDHEN and CDR2 SYDVKM. The CDR3 DNA reads TGTGCCAGCACCTGGGACAGGGCCACTAATTCACCCCTCCACTTT. Protein sequence: CASTWDRATNSPLHF.

The chain uses TRBV19 and TRBJ2-6; 9 bases are a match to TRBD1. In germline, CDR1 is LNHDA, CDR2 SQIVND (reference sequence). The CDR3 is made up of 16 amino acids. J was trimmed by 4 bases and V by 3 bases; bases with no gene match: 4. The CDR3 DNA is TGTGCCAGTAGTATCCGGACAGGGGCCGGGGCCAACGTCCTGACTTTC. Translating gives CASSIRTGAGANVLTF.

This chain uses TRBV13 with TRBJ2-1; maybe TRBD2 (6 bases). The germline V and J ends were trimmed by 3 bases and 5 bases, with 11 bases remaining between them. CDR1 and CDR2 from the germline V gene are PRHDT and FYEKMQ (reference sequence). The CDR3 is made up of 14 amino acids. The CDR3 loop reads CASSFGLTNNEQFF. CDR3 DNA sequence: TGTGCCAGCAGCTTCGGACTAACAAACAATGAGCAGTTCTTC. Full variable domain (missing parts from reference TRBV13 and TRBJ2-1): AAGVIQSPRHLIKEKRETATLKCYPIPRHDTVYWYQQGPGQDPQFLISFYEKMQSDKGSIPDRFSAQQFSDYHSELNMSSLELGDSALYFCASSFGLTNNEQFFGPGTRLTVL.

Here the CDR3 reads CASSVQGLETQYF. The CDR3 bases are TGTGCCAGCAGCGTACAGGGGTTAGAGACCCAGTACTTC. The gene calls are TRBV11-2 and TRBJ2-5; 7 nucleotides line up with TRBD1. The germline V gene has CDR1 SGHAT and CDR2 FQNNGV. The CDR3 has 13 amino acids. Trimming at V came to 5 bases and at J to 4 bases, leaving 4 bases not matched to a gene.

This clonotype appeared a few times. J is TRBJ2-1 and V is TRBV9; maybe TRBD1 (6 bases). Germline V gene lookup returns CDR1 SGDLS and CDR2 YYNGEE. The CDR3 extends over 16 amino acids. V was trimmed by 0 bases and J by 4 bases, leaving 14 bases between them. The CDR3 is CASSVGTRQDYNEQFF. As DNA, the CDR3 is TGTGCCAGCAGCGTAGGCACTCGACAGGATTACAATGAGCAGTTCTTC.

This clonotype came up a few times. CDR3 loop: CASSHPRPTGAREQYF. The CDR3 bases are TGTGCCAGCAGCCACCCTCGACCTACAGGGGCGAGGGAGCAGTACTTC. V and J are TRBV16 and TRBJ2-7; 7 bases agree with TRBD1. The V segment lost 3 bases and the J segment 7 bases; nucleotides outside the gene matches: 15. Germline V lookup: CDR1 KGHSY, CDR2 FQNENV. There are 16 residues in the CDR3.

The chain combines TRBV24-1 with TRBJ2-7; the D call may be TRBD1 or TRBD2 (5 bases each). Trimming cost V 6 bases and J 4 bases, with 15 bases left between them. Per the germline V gene, CDR1 is KGHDR and CDR2 is SFDVKD. CDR3 length equals 14 residues. The CDR3 region is CATSCAGTAYEQYF. DNA of the CDR3: TGTGCCACCAGTTGCGCCGGGACGGCGTACGAGCAGTACTTC.

This chain uses TRBV20-1 with TRBJ2-7; 7 nucleotides agree with TRBD1. The CDR3 spans 13 residues. V lost 6 bases to trimming and J lost 3 bases; unmatched junction nucleotides: 8. The V gene's germline CDR1 is DFQATT and CDR2 SNEGSKA (reference sequence). The CDR3 here is CSALFDRDYEQYF. The CDR3 DNA reads TGCAGTGCCTTATTCGACAGGGACTACGAGCAGTACTTC.

This clonotype was recorded many times. The V call is TRBV7-2, the J call TRBJ2-1; D is perhaps TRBD1 (6 bases). The CDR3 contains 12 residues. V was cut by 6 bases and J by 6 bases, with 9 bases left in between. CDR1 is SGHTA, CDR2 FQGNSA, per germline. CDR3 nucleotides: TGTGCCAGCAGTTACAGGGTCAATGAGCAGTTCTTC. Amino acids: CASSYRVNEQFF.

J is TRBJ2-5 and V is TRBV5-5; 10 nucleotides agree with TRBD1. J gave up 4 bases and V 0 bases, and 9 bases lay outside the gene matches. CDR3 length: 17 amino acids. Germline V gene sequence: CDR1 SGHKS, CDR2 YYEKEE (reference sequence). The CDR3 is CASSLVPRDRGRETQYF. As DNA, the CDR3 is TGTGCCAGCAGCTTGGTGCCCCGGGACAGGGGCCGAGAGACCCAGTACTTC.

This clonotype was seen only a few times. The gene calls are TRBV28 and TRBJ1-6; the D gene is possibly TRBD1 (6 bases). CDR3 size: 13 residues. V dropped 7 bases and J dropped 8 bases, with 12 bases sitting between them. The germline gives CDR1 MDHEN, CDR2 SYDVKM. The CDR3 DNA sequence: TGTGCCAGCACCACAGGGTTTGATTCACCCCTCCACTTT. Protein: CASTTGFDSPLHF.

This clonotype was detected only a few times. The chain joins TRBV24-1 to TRBJ1-2; 10 bases fit TRBD1. CDR1 is KGHDR, CDR2 SFDVKD, per germline. CDR3 length equals 15 residues. J was trimmed by 3 bases and V by 3 bases; bases with no gene match: 3. The CDR3 coding sequence is TGTGCCACCAGTGATGCCGGGACAGGGGACTATGGCTACACCTTC. Translation gives CATSDAGTGDYGYTF.

This clonotype was seen a handful of times. The chain is built from TRBV20-1 and TRBJ2-5; D is ambiguous. The CDR3 totals 13 residues. The germline V gene encodes CDR1 DFQATT and CDR2 SNEGSKA (reference sequence). Between the trimmed V and J ends, which lost 4 bases and 3 bases, there was a span of 12 bases. CDR3 sequence: CSATLVSEETQYF. The CDR3 DNA follows: TGCAGTGCTACCCTGGTCTCCGAAGAGACCCAGTACTTC.

In its sample, this clonotype was seen a few times. The rearrangement uses TRBV28 and TRBJ2-7; 9 nucleotides match TRBD1. Germline CDR1 is MDHEN and CDR2 is SYDVKM. V shed 11 bases, J shed 2 bases, and the junction held 13 bases outside the gene matches. This CDR3 contains 15 residues. The CDR3 sequence is CAGSSGTGFPYEQYF. DNA for the CDR3: TGTGCCGGGTCCTCCGGGACAGGGTTCCCCTACGAGCAGTACTTC. The complete variable domain, with remaining parts taken from reference TRBV28 and TRBJ2-7, reads DVKVTQSSRYLVKRTGEKVFLECVQDMDHENMFWYRQDPGLGLRLIYFSYDVKMKEKGDIPEGYSVSREKKERFSLILESASTNQTSMYLCAGSSGTGFPYEQYFGPGTRLTVT.